The entry below describes one TCR beta chain. The sample has other DNA sequences that encode this CDR3 too. The record originates from a study of blood T cell repertoires in COVID-19. The CDR3 is 15 residues long. The ends were cut back, 3 bases at V and 3 bases at J, with 11 bases in the middle. CDR1 and CDR2 from the germline V gene are LNHDA and SQIVND (reference sequence). Authors' processing steps: Reference gene primer amplification gave estimated nucleated cell counts. Using immunoSEQ multiplex PCR, the repertoire was profiled, and TCRdb retains in-frame clones only, with some absent. The V and J calls and clone size were taken over from that table, and D and trimming were inferred from the DNA. The repertoire includes 150,000 to 200,000 clones, 65% to 85% of them detected once, and approximately 2.6% sits in the top ten.

The TCR was taken from a human donor with acute or convalescent COVID-19. The donor label of this sample is uncertain. The chain uses TRBV19 and TRBJ2-2; D is possibly TRBD1 (6 bases). The sample comprised peripheral blood. CDR3 coding DNA: TGTGCCAGTAGTATCCAGGGGCGGGACACCGGGGAGCTGTTTTTT. Translation: CASSIQGRDTGELFF.